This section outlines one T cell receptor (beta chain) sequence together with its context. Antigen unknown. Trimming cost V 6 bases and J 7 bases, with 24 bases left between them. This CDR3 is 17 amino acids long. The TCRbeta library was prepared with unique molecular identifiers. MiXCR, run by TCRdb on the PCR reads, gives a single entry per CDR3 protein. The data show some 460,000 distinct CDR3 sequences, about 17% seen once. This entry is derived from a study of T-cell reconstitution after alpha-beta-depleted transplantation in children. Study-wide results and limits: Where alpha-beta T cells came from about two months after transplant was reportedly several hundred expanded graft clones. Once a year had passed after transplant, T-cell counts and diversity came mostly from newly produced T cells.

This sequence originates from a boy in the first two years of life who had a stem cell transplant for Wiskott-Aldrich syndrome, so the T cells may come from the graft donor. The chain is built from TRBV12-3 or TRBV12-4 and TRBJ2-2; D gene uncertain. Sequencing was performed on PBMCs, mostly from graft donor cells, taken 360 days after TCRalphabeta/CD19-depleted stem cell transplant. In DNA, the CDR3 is TGTGCCAGCAGCCCCTCCCGAATAGGTCGGTTCATCGGGGAGCTGTTTTTT. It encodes CASSPSRIGRFIGELFF.